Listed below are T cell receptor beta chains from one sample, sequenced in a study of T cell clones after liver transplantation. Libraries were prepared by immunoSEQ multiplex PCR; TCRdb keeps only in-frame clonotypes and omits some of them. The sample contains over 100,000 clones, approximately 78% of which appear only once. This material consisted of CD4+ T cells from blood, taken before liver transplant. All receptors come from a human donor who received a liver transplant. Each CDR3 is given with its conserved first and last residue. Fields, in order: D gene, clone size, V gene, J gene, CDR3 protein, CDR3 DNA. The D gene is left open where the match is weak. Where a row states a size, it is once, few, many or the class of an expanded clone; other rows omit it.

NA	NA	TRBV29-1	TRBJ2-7	CSVGWSYEQYF	TGCAGCGTGGGGTGGTCCTACGAGCAGTACTTC
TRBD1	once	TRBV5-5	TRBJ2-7	CASSQGTGLSYEQYF	TGTGCCAGCAGCCAAGGGACAGGCCTCTCCTACGAGCAGTACTTC
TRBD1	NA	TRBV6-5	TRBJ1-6	CASSDRDNSPLHF	TGTGCCAGCAGCGACAGGGATAATTCACCCCTCCACTTT
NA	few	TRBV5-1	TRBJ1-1	CASSTLGQGPEAFF	TGCGCCAGCAGCACCCTGGGGCAGGGCCCCGAAGCTTTCTTT
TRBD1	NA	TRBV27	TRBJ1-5	CASRPGTGDRQPQHF	TGTGCCAGCCGACCCGGGACAGGGGATCGTCAGCCCCAGCATTTT
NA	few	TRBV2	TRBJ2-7	CASRVPGLTLSYEQYF	TGTGCCAGCAGAGTCCCGGGATTGACCTTGTCCTACGAGCAGTACTTC
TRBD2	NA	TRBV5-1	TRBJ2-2	CASSLPGLALNTGELFF	TGCGCCAGCAGCTTGCCAGGACTAGCGCTAAACACCGGGGAGCTGTTTTTT
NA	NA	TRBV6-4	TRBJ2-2	CASRLDRNTGELFF	TGTGCCAGCAGACTAGACAGAAACACCGGGGAGCTGTTTTTT
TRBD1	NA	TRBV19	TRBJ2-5	CASSILGTGEETQYF	TGTGCCAGTAGTATACTAGGGACAGGGGAAGAGACCCAGTACTTC
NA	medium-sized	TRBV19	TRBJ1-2	CASSIAGTTYGYTF	TGTGCCAGTAGTATCGCCGGGACAACCTATGGCTACACCTTC